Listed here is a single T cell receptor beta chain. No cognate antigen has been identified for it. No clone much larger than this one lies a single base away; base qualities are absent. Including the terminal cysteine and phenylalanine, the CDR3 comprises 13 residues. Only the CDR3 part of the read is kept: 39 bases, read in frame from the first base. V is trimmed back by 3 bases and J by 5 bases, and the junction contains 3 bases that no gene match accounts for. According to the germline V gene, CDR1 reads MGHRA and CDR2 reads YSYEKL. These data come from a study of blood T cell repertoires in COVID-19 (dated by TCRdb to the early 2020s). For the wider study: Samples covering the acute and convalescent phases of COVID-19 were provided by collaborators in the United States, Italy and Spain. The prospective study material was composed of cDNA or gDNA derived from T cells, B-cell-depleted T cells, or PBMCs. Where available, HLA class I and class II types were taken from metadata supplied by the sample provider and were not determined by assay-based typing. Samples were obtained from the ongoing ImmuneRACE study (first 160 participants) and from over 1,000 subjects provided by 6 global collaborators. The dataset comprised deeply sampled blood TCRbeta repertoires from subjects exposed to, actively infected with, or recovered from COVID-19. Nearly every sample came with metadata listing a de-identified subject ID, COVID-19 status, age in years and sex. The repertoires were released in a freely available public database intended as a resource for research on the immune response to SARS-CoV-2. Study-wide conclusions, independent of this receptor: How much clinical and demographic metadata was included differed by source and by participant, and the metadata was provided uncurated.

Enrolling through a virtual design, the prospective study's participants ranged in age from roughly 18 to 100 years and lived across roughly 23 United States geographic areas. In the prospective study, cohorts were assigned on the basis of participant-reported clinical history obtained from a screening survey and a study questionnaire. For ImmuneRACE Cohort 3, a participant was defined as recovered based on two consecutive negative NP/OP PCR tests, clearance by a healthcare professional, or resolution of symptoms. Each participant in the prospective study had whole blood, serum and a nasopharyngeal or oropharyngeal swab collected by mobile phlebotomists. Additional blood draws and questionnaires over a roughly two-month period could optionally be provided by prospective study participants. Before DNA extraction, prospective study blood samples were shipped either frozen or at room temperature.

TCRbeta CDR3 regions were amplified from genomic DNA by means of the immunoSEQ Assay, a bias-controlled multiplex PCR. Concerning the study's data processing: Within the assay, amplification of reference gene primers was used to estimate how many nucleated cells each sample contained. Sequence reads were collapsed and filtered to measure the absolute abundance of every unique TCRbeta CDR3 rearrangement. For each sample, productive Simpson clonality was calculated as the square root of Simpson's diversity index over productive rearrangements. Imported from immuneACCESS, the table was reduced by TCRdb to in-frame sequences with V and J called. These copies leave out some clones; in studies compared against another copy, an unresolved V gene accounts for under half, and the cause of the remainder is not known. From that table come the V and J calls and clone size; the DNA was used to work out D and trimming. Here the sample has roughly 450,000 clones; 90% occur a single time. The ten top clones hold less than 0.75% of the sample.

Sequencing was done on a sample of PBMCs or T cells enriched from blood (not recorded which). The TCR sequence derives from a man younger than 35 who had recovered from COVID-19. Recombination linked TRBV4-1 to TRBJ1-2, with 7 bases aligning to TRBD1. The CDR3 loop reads CASSQTGTYGYTF. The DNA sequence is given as TGCGCCAGCAGCCAGACAGGGACATATGGCTACACCTTC.